This TCR beta chain appears in the sequencing data of a study of shared clonotypes between healthy human individuals. Regarding the study as a whole: The study drew on few donors, limiting represented genetic and exposure-history diversity. Generation of non-shared clonotypes was less probable than generation of clonotypes shared by all four donors. Estimated richness was generally greater in naive than memory subsets.

In the source study's methods: Junction-only immunoSEQ data arrived without quality scores, meaning filtering differed. Method: immunoSEQ multiplex PCR; TCRdb's copy keeps in-frame clones and lacks some. D and trimming were read from the DNA, whereas the V and J calls and clone size are those reported in that table. The sample has 2 million or so clones; 90% to 95% are singletons. This CDR3 has 16 residues. V lost 5 bases, J lost 5 bases, and 14 bases stayed unmatched. Per the germline V gene, CDR1 is LNHDA and CDR2 is SQIVND (reference sequence). For this clone: The antigen remains undetermined.

The TCR sequence derives from a man between 18 and 35 years old in good health. The V and J genes are TRBV19 and TRBJ2-7; 8 bases are shared with TRBD1. Sequenced sample: naive CD4+ T cells sorted from blood. Subset specified: CD45RA+ positively selected. CDR3 region: CASSRSPFTTGDEQYF. CDR3 sequence (DNA): TGTGCCAGTAGTCGCTCACCCTTCACGACAGGGGACGAGCAGTACTTC.